The 16 T cell receptor beta chains in this list originate from one sample, sequenced in a study of OX40 agonist ivuxolimab in advanced cancers. Assay used: immunoSEQ multiplex PCR; TCRdb lists only in-frame clones, some missing. The sample comprises 25,000 to 40,000 clones, roughly 89% of which are singletons, and roughly a third rests with the top ten. The starting material was CD4+ or CD8+ T cells sorted from blood, obtained in a trial of the OX40 agonist ivuxolimab. The receptors here all came from an adult with an advanced solid tumor such as melanoma, head and neck, liver or kidney cancer.

The chain uses TRBV7-6 and TRBJ2-3; 12 bases are a match to TRBD2. V dropped 5 bases and J dropped 2; count of bases not matched to a gene: 8. CDR1 is SGHVS, CDR2 FNYEAQ, per germline. CDR3 length: 17 residues. The CDR3 protein is CASSPWTSGDVTDTQYF. CDR3 nucleotides: TGTGCCAGCAGCCCGTGGACTAGCGGGGACGTCACAGATACGCAGTATTTT.

This clone occurred a few times. The chain uses TRBV28 and TRBJ1-2; D gene uncertain. The germline V and J ends were trimmed by 2 bases and 4 bases, with 11 bases remaining between them. This CDR3 region has 14 residues. Looked up from germline, CDR1 is MDHEN and CDR2 is SYDVKM. The CDR3 protein is CASSLEGTTYGYTF. DNA for the CDR3: TGTGCCAGCAGTTTAGAGGGAACTACCTATGGCTACACCTTC.

V usage is TRBV11-2 and J usage is TRBJ1-2; no clear D gene. CDR1 SGHAT and CDR2 FQNNGV come from the germline V gene. This CDR3 has 12 residues. Trimming cost V 10 bases and J 2 bases, with 11 bases left between them. The CDR3 reads CATHPGNYGYTF. The DNA of the CDR3 is TGTGCCACCCACCCAGGCAACTATGGCTACACCTTC.

This chain uses TRBV7-9 with TRBJ2-7, with D uncertain. Trimming shortened V by 3 bases and J by 6 bases, and 12 bases separated the two germline ends. The CDR3 is 13 residues long. Germline CDR1 reads SEHNR; CDR2 reads FQNEAQ (reference sequence). The DNA for the CDR3 is TGTGCCAGCAGCTTGATCGGGCCTCCCGAGCAGTACTTC. This translates into CASSLIGPPEQYF.

J is TRBJ2-4 and V is TRBV28; TRBD2 might be the D (5 bases). Per the germline V gene, CDR1 is MDHEN and CDR2 is SYDVKM. Trimming left V 6 bases short and J 8 bases short, with 8 bases between. CDR3 length: 11 amino acids. This CDR3 reads CASSQDYIQYF. The CDR3 DNA is TGTGCCAGCAGCCAGGACTACATTCAGTACTTC.

This clone was detected only once. V gene TRBV7-8 combines with J gene TRBJ2-3, with D possibly matching TRBD2 (6 bases). The V gene lost 0 bases and the J gene lost 4 bases, with 11 bases spanning the gap. The CDR3 extends over 15 amino acids. From germline, CDR1 is SGHVS and CDR2 FQNEAQ. The CDR3 DNA follows: TGTGCCAGCAGCTTAGCGGGCAGGGAGGCAGATACGCAGTATTTT. Protein product: CASSLAGREADTQYF. Looking up the rest from reference TRBV7-8 and TRBJ2-3 gives the full variable domain: GAGVSQSPRYKVAKRGQDVALRCDPISGHVSLFWYQQALGQGPEFLTYFQNEAQLDKSGLPSDRFFAERPEGSVSTLKIQRTQQEDSAVYLCASSLAGREADTQYFGPGTRLTVL.

V usage is TRBV28 and J usage is TRBJ2-2, with TRBD2 matching 10 bases. The germline gives CDR1 MDHEN, CDR2 SYDVKM. J gave up 6 bases and V 2 bases, and 9 bases lay outside the gene matches. This CDR3 has 17 residues. DNA of the CDR3: TGTGCCAGCAGTTTAGTGGCTAGCGGGAGTGAGCCCGGGGAGCTGTTTTTT. Its protein product is CASSLVASGSEPGELFF.

Judged by abundance, this clone is medium-sized. The chain combines TRBV27 with TRBJ2-3; TRBD2 agrees at 7 bases. Unmatched junction bases numbered 1, after V lost 6 bases and J lost 1 base. The CDR3 spans 13 residues. The V gene's germline CDR1 is MNHEY and CDR2 SMNVEV (reference sequence). The CDR3 nucleotides read TGTGCCAGCAGCACTAGCGGCACAGATACGCAGTATTTT. Its translation is CASSTSGTDTQYF.

The chain carries TRBV27 and TRBJ2-1; TRBD2 matches 14 bases. V was pared by 6 bases and J by 9 bases, with 7 bases of the junction left unmatched. Germline V gives CDR1 MNHEY, CDR2 SMNVEV (reference sequence). The CDR3 loop spans 15 amino acids. The CDR3 loop reads CASRPGLAGVSEQFF. Written as DNA, the CDR3 is TGTGCCAGCAGGCCGGGACTAGCGGGAGTTAGTGAGCAGTTCTTC.

Comments on this clone: The same CDR3 is also encoded by other DNA sequences in this sample. The V gene is TRBV4-1, the J gene TRBJ2-3, with a possible D match to TRBD2 (5 bases). The CDR3 is 16 amino acids. Trimming removed 0 bases from V and 5 bases from J, with 15 bases in between. CDR1 and CDR2 (germline): MGHRA, YSYEKL. In DNA form, the CDR3 reads TGCGCCAGCAGCCAAGAGAACCGGGAATATGGAGATACGCAGTATTTT. Its protein is CASSQENREYGDTQYF.

The J gene is TRBJ1-1, the V gene TRBV30; D not resolved. The length of the CDR3 is 10 residues. Trimming pared 4 bases from V and 7 bases from J, leaving 7 bases between. CDR1 GTSNPN and CDR2 SVGIG come from the germline V gene (reference sequence). CDR3 in DNA: TGTGCCTGGAAAACCCTTGAAGCTTTCTTT. Protein sequence: CAWKTLEAFF.

V gene TRBV5-4 combines with J gene TRBJ2-3; 7 positions match TRBD2. With V trimmed by 2 bases and J by 6 bases, 9 bases remained unmatched. CDR1 SGHNT and CDR2 YYREEE come from the germline V gene (reference sequence). This CDR3 spans 15 amino acids. The chain's CDR3 is CASSFISPTSDTQYF. The CDR3 nucleotides read TGTGCCAGCAGCTTTATCAGCCCGACTAGCGATACGCAGTATTTT.

The chain has TRBV27 and TRBJ2-5, with D possibly TRBD1 on 5 matching bases. The CDR3 sequence is 15 residues long. CDR1 and CDR2 (germline): MNHEY, SMNVEV (reference sequence). The V and J ends lost 6 bases and 5 bases respectively, with 19 bases between them. The CDR3 DNA reads as TGTGCCAGCAGCCCCCTTGCAGGGCGTCGGGAGACCCAGTACTTC. Translated, it gives CASSPLAGRRETQYF.

The chain carries TRBV13 and TRBJ2-3; D might be TRBD2 (6 bases). The V end lost 5 bases, the J end lost 0 bases, and 9 bases lay between the germline ends. CDR3 size: 14 residues. Germline assignment: CDR1 PRHDT and CDR2 FYEKMQ (reference sequence). The CDR3: CASSRDSSTDTQYF. The CDR3 DNA follows: TGTGCCAGCAGCAGGGACTCTAGCACAGATACGCAGTATTTT.

The rearrangement uses TRBV28 and TRBJ1-4, with D hard to call. The V and J ends lost 6 bases and 6 bases respectively, with 14 bases between them. Germline CDR1 is MDHEN and CDR2 is SYDVKM. The CDR3 has 14 residues. CDR3 sequence reads: CASSAYAADEKLFF. The DNA of the CDR3 is TGTGCCAGCAGCGCCTACGCGGCAGATGAAAAACTGTTTTTT.

The J gene is TRBJ2-3, the V gene TRBV15; no reliable D call. The germline CDR1 and CDR2 sequences are LNHNV and YYDKDF (reference sequence). V shed 0 bases and J shed 0 bases, with 7 bases lying between them. CDR3 length: 15 amino acids. The DNA of the CDR3 is TGTGCCACCAGCAGAGACGGAGAAAGCACAGATACGCAGTATTTT. Translating it yields CATSRDGESTDTQYF.